The 19 T cell receptor beta chains presented below share a single source sample, sequenced in a study of blood T cells in healthy people across ages. The use of a sample-barcoded 5' primer and a J-beta primer mix characterized a second PCR of roughly 6 to 11 cycles. Each CDR3 protein is one row after TCRdb ran MiXCR on the 5' RACE reads. The table lists 1 million or so distinct CDR3 sequences, 40% to 45% of them singletons. Sample: blood. Source of these receptors: a woman aged 55 to 70 in good health.

CDR3 in amino acids: CSVREGVEYEQYF. CDR3 DNA sequence: TGCAGCGTCCGGGAAGGGGTGGAATACGAGCAGTACTTC. The rearrangement joins TRBV29-1 to TRBJ2-7, with D possibly being TRBD1 or TRBD2 (5 bases each). V was trimmed by 6 bases and J by 4 bases, leaving 16 bases between them. CDR1 SQVTM and CDR2 ANQGSEA come from the germline V gene. The CDR3 runs to 13 residues.

The chain is built from TRBV10-2 and TRBJ2-7; a possible D gene is TRBD1 (5 bases). Germline V lookup: CDR1 WSHSY, CDR2 SAAADI. The CDR3 consists of 13 residues. V lost 6 bases to trimming and J lost 6 bases, with 15 bases between them. This chain's CDR3 is CASRPTGSFEQYF. The CDR3 coding sequence is TGCGCCAGCAGGCCAACAGGCTCGTTCGAGCAGTACTTC.

The genes are TRBV15 and TRBJ2-3; D gene unclear. The ends were cut back, 3 bases at V and 0 bases at J, with 13 bases in the middle. From germline, CDR1 is LNHNV and CDR2 YYDKDF (reference sequence). There are 16 residues in the CDR3. The DNA of the CDR3 is TGTGCCACCAGCAGTCTCACAGCACCTAGCACAGATACGCAGTATTTT. Translation gives CATSSLTAPSTDTQYF.

The chain uses TRBV20-1 and TRBJ2-1; 16 bases align to TRBD2. Germline V gene data show CDR1 as DFQATT and CDR2 as SNEGSKA (reference sequence). CDR3 length equals 14 residues. The CDR3 DNA reads as TGCAGAGGGACTAGCGGGGGGGAATGGGATGAGCAGTTCTTC. As protein: CRGTSGGEWDEQFF.

V and J are TRBV7-2 and TRBJ2-5; no clear D gene. Germline V gives CDR1 SGHTA, CDR2 FQGNSA. CDR3 length: 12 residues. Trimming stripped 3 bases from V and 11 bases from J, with 13 bases between. The CDR3 sequence: CASSFPANEQYF. The CDR3 coding sequence is TGTGCCAGCAGCTTTCCAGCCAATGAGCAGTACTTC.

This clonotype was detected once. Possible read error: a much larger clone is one base away. The chain has TRBV5-1 and TRBJ2-1, with 8 nucleotides matching TRBD2. The CDR3 length is 13 residues. Germline V gene sequence: CDR1 SGHRS, CDR2 YFSETQ. V gave up 2 bases and J gave up 9 bases; unmatched junction bases: 4. The CDR3 reads CASSFVLAGEQFF. CDR3 nucleotide sequence: TGCGCCAGCAGCTTTGTTCTAGCGGGTGAGCAGTTCTTC. Full variable domain (missing parts from reference TRBV5-1 and TRBJ2-1): KAGVTQTPRYLIKTRGQQVTLSCSPISGHRSVSWYQQTPGQGLQFLFEYFSETQRNKGNFPGRFSGRQFSNSRSEMNVSTLELGDSALYLCASSFVLAGEQFFGPGTRLTVL.

A few counts support this clonotype. V is TRBV25-1 and J is TRBJ2-7, with D tentatively TRBD2 (6 bases). V gave up 6 bases and J gave up 10 bases, with 22 bases separating them. The CDR3 totals 14 residues. Germline values: CDR1 MGHDK, CDR2 SYGVNS. CDR3 region: CASRPRLGREAQYF. CDR3 DNA sequence: TGTGCCAGCAGACCTCGACTAGGAAGAGAGGCCCAGTACTTC.

The chain links TRBV29-1 to TRBJ2-3, with 9 bases that match TRBD2. V lost 7 bases to trimming and J lost 2 bases; unmatched junction nucleotides: 13. Germline V gives CDR1 SQVTM, CDR2 ANQGSEA. This CDR3 has 16 residues. CDR3 residues: CSAQSMTSGFTDTQYF. The DNA of the CDR3 is TGCAGCGCTCAATCCATGACTAGCGGATTCACAGATACGCAGTATTTT.

As for this clonotype: The junction does not match germline at one end; this may be a read error. V gene TRBV5-1 combines with J gene TRBJ1-1; 11 positions agree with TRBD1. Germline V gives CDR1 SGHRS, CDR2 YFSETQ. This CDR3 contains 16 residues. The CDR3 nucleotides are TGCGCCAGCAGTTTGGGGACAGGGGGGCTTTACACTGGAGCTTTCTTT. Protein: CASSLGTGGLYTGAFF.

This clonotype was seen more than once but under ten times. The rearrangement links TRBV5-6 to TRBJ2-7, with 9 positions matching TRBD2. The CDR3 is 14 residues long. Germline assignment: CDR1 SGHDT and CDR2 YYEEEE. V lost 5 bases and J lost 3; bases outside the gene matches: 6. The CDR3 coding sequence is TGTGCCAGCAGGGGTAGCGGGAGTGGCTACGAGCAGTACTTC. Translation gives CASRGSGSGYEQYF.

There are a few counts of this clonotype. The V and J genes are TRBV3-1 and TRBJ1-1; D remains ambiguous. Germline loops: CDR1 LGHDT, CDR2 YNNKEL (reference sequence). Trimming shortened V by 0 bases and J by 0 bases, and 5 bases separated the two germline ends. The CDR3 is made up of 14 amino acids. The CDR3 bases are TGTGCCAGCAGCCAAGATATCGTGAACACTGAAGCTTTCTTT. This translates into CASSQDIVNTEAFF.

J is TRBJ1-5 and V is TRBV15; no reliable D call. With 2 bases removed from V and 7 bases from J, the gap between germline ends came to 24 bases. This CDR3 has 18 residues. Looked up from germline, CDR1 is LNHNV and CDR2 is YYDKDF (reference sequence). In DNA, the CDR3 is TGTGCCACCAGCAGACCCCAAATAGGGAACAGACATAGGCAGCCCCAGCATTTT. Its translation: CATSRPQIGNRHRQPQHF.

Many counts were recorded for this clonotype. The V and J genes are TRBV29-1 and TRBJ2-5; 8 bases fit TRBD1. Near its end, the DNA agrees better with TRBJ2-7, so the J call may be wrong. Germline V CDR1 and CDR2: SQVTM, ANQGSEA. CDR3 length equals 12 residues. The CDR3 sequence is CSVGRQGNEQYF. CDR3 bases: TGCAGCGTTGGAAGACAGGGGAACGAGCAGTACTTC.

This clonotype has a single count. The CDR3 bases are TGTGCCACCAGCGCGACTAGGTTGTACCGGGATACGCAGTATTTT. Its translation is CATSATRLYRDTQYF. The chain joins TRBV15 to TRBJ2-3, with D perhaps TRBD2 (6 bases). This CDR3 comprises 15 residues. Germline V gene lookup returns CDR1 LNHNV and CDR2 YYDKDF (reference sequence). The V and J ends lost 5 bases and 6 bases respectively, with 18 bases between them.

Comments on this clonotype: Its ends do not fully match the called genes, so a read error is possible. The chain combines TRBV2 with TRBJ1-1; the D is unclear. CDR3 length equals 14 residues. CDR1 is SNHLY, CDR2 FYNNEI, per germline. CDR3 sequence reads: CASTEGRLNTEAFF. The CDR3, as DNA: TGTGCCAGCACTGAAGGCAGATTGAACACTGAAGCTTTCTTT.

This clonotype was detected ten times or more. The chain employs TRBV5-6 and TRBJ2-1, with TRBD1 as a possible D gene (6 bases). CDR3 length: 12 amino acids. V lost 4 bases and J 8 bases, leaving 10 bases between the germline ends. Germline V gene lookup returns CDR1 SGHDT and CDR2 YYEEEE. DNA for the CDR3: TGTGCCAGCAGCCTGACAGGTGATGAGCAGTTCTTC. Translated: CASSLTGDEQFF.

This clonotype appeared a few times. The rearrangement links TRBV2 to TRBJ2-3; D call uncertain. The CDR3 consists of 12 residues. The ends were cut back, 7 bases at V and 6 bases at J, with 11 bases in the middle. The V gene's germline CDR1 is SNHLY and CDR2 FYNNEI. The CDR3 DNA reads TGTGCCAGCAACGTGAGACCCGATACGCAGTATTTT. Amino acid sequence: CASNVRPDTQYF.

The chain uses TRBV5-1 and TRBJ2-5; 10 bases map to TRBD2. Germline assignment: CDR1 SGHRS and CDR2 YFSETQ. With 3 bases clipped from V and 5 bases from J, the junction kept 4 bases outside the gene matches. The CDR3 is made up of 14 amino acids. For the CDR3, the DNA is TGCGCCAGCAGCTGGATAGCGGGAGGTGAGACCCAGTACTTC. Translated, it gives CASSWIAGGETQYF.

The V gene is TRBV4-1, the J gene TRBJ2-5; 12 bases fit TRBD2. The CDR3 runs 17 residues. The V gene's germline CDR1 is MGHRA and CDR2 YSYEKL. V shed 2 bases, J shed 5 bases, and the junction held 9 bases outside the gene matches. CDR3 loop: CASSQIPSGGAQETQYF. The CDR3 bases are TGCGCCAGCAGCCAAATTCCTAGCGGGGGGGCACAGGAGACCCAGTACTTC.